The source of this T cell receptor beta chain is a study of identifying expanded T cells in peripheral blood. During the collection period, no donor immune events like infections were recorded. Clones were read by immunoSEQ multiplex PCR, and TCRdb kept only the in-frame ones, dropping some. The sample has approximately 90,000 clones, approximately 83% seen once. For this clone: Its specificity is unknown.

Study-level points and caveats: Clone count variance between roughly two-week samples rose with total template count. About 1.2 clones differed between technical replicates, versus 16.4 and 19 over time.

Germline lookup yields CDR1 SGHTS and CDR2 YDEGEE. V lost 1 base, J lost 4 bases, and 2 bases lay in between. The CDR3 runs 12 residues. The sequenced sample consisted of blood. The V gene is TRBV5-8, the J gene TRBJ1-4, with D uncertain. The source is a person aged 18 to 75 in good health. In DNA form, the CDR3 reads TGTGCCAGCAGCTTGTATAATGAAAAACTGTTTTTT. As protein: CASSLYNEKLFF.